This TCR beta chain was retrieved from a study of blood T cells in healthy people across ages. With a J-beta primer mix and a sample-barcoded 5' primer, a second PCR ran about 6 to 11 cycles. Each CDR3 protein is one row after TCRdb ran MiXCR on the 5' RACE reads. Here the sample spans over 300,000 distinct CDR3 sequences, about half being singletons. Points from the study as a whole: Shifts in expanded clonotypes may have been confounded by donor CMV status, which was unknown.

This clonotype has a count of ten or more. The target antigen is unknown. The trim removed 1 base at V and 10 bases at J, leaving 7 bases unmatched. CDR1 and CDR2 from the germline V gene are SQVTM and ANQGSEA. This CDR3 has 14 amino acids. Sequenced sample: blood. The origin of this receptor is a man between 60 and 75 years old in good health. The rearrangement uses TRBV29-1 and TRBJ2-1; 10 nucleotides match TRBD2. The CDR3 loop is CSVEGLAGAGEQFF. The CDR3 DNA follows: TGCAGCGTTGAAGGGCTAGCGGGAGCTGGGGAGCAGTTCTTC.